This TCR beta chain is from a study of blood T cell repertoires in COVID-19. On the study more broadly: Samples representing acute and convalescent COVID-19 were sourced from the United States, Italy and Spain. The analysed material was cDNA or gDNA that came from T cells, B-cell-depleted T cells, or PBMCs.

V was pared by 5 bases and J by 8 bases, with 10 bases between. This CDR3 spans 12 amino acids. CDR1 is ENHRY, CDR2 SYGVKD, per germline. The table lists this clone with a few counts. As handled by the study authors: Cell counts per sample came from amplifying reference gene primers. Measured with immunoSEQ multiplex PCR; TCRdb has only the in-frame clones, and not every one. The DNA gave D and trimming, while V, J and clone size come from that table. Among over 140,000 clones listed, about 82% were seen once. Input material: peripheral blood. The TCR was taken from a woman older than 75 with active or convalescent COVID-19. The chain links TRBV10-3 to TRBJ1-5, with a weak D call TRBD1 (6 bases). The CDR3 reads CAISSGQEPQHF. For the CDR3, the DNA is TGTGCCATCAGTTCGGGACAAGAGCCCCAGCATTTT.